What follows are 14 T cell receptor beta chains derived from one specimen sequenced in a study of cytomegalovirus exposure and HLA in healthy donors. Primers for the PCR totalled 60 Vbeta and 13 Jbeta. The protocol was immunoSEQ multiplex PCR, while the TCRdb copy is restricted to in-frame clones and leaves out a portion. The table includes some 150,000 clones, approximately 78% detected once. Sequenced sample: PBMCs. These TCRs come from a young woman in good health and CMV-seropositive.

V and J are TRBV4-1 and TRBJ2-2; TRBD2 might be the D (6 bases). Germline CDR1 is MGHRA and CDR2 is YSYEKL. The ends were cut back, 1 base at V and 4 bases at J, with 10 bases in the middle. The CDR3 length is 15 residues. The CDR3, as DNA: TGCGCCAGCAGCCAAGTGACTAGGTTCACCGGGGAGCTGTTTTTT. Amino acids: CASSQVTRFTGELFF.

J is TRBJ2-3 and V is TRBV4-3; D is perhaps TRBD2 (6 bases). Germline lookup yields CDR1 LGHNA and CDR2 YSLEER. V was cut by 8 bases and J by 0 bases, with 15 bases left in between. The CDR3 spans 15 residues. CDR3 sequence (DNA): TGCGCCAGCGCTCGGACTACCTCTAGCACAGATACGCAGTATTTT. It encodes CASARTTSSTDTQYF.

The chain employs TRBV19 and TRBJ1-5; D is unresolved. The CDR3 has 16 amino acids. Trimming pared 4 bases from V and 2 bases from J, leaving 15 bases between. CDR1 and CDR2 from the germline V gene are LNHDA and SQIVND (reference sequence). CDR3 in amino acids: CASSTRGRGGNQPQHF. CDR3 nucleotides: TGTGCCAGTAGTACCCGCGGGAGAGGAGGCAATCAGCCCCAGCATTTT.

The rearrangement links TRBV7-2 to TRBJ2-7; D remains unclear. Trimming pared 4 bases from V and 3 bases from J, leaving 10 bases between. Germline CDR1 reads SGHTA; CDR2 reads FQGNSA. The CDR3 has 13 residues. This CDR3 is CASSSSWSYEQYF. DNA for the CDR3: TGTGCCAGCAGCTCTTCATGGAGCTACGAGCAGTACTTC.

The chain couples TRBV28 to TRBJ2-7; TRBD2 matches at 8 bases. The CDR3 is 12 residues long. J was trimmed by 10 bases and V by 3 bases; bases with no gene match: 5. CDR1 and CDR2 (germline): MDHEN, SYDVKM. The CDR3 sequence: CASSFPGLGQYF. In DNA, the CDR3 is TGTGCCAGCAGTTTTCCGGGACTAGGACAGTACTTC. Full variable domain (missing parts from reference TRBV28 and TRBJ2-7): DVKVTQSSRYLVKRTGEKVFLECVQDMDHENMFWYRQDPGLGLRLIYFSYDVKMKEKGDIPEGYSVSREKKERFSLILESASTNQTSMYLCASSFPGLGQYFGPGTRLTVT.

Note on this clone: At one boundary the junction diverges from the germline segment, which might be a read error. The rearrangement uses TRBV7-8 and TRBJ2-7; no definite D call. This CDR3 is built from 13 residues. Germline-derived CDR1 and CDR2 are SGHVS and FQNEAQ. In DNA, the CDR3 is TGTTCCAGCAAGCTAAAGCCGGCCTACGAGCAGTACTTC. The encoded protein is CSSKLKPAYEQYF.

The chain combines TRBV4-2 with TRBJ1-6; 7 bases are shared with TRBD1. Germline V gene lookup returns CDR1 LGHNA and CDR2 YNFKEQ. V lost 4 bases, J lost 4 bases, and 10 bases stayed unmatched. The CDR3 is made up of 17 amino acids. CDR3 residues: CASSRSGQDEYNSPLHF. The CDR3 nucleotides are TGTGCCAGCAGCCGATCAGGACAGGACGAATATAATTCACCCCTCCACTTT.

The rearrangement links TRBV19 to TRBJ1-5; D remains ambiguous. V dropped 7 bases and J dropped 3 bases, with 13 bases sitting between them. Looked up from germline, CDR1 is LNHDA and CDR2 is SQIVND (reference sequence). This CDR3 comprises 14 residues. The CDR3 bases are TGTGCCAGTACTCGAGGAGGGAACAATCAGCCCCAGCATTTT. Translated, it gives CASTRGGNNQPQHF. Supplemented by reference TRBV19 and TRBJ1-5, the full variable domain reads DGGITQSPKYLFRKEGQNVTLSCEQNLNHDAMYWYRQDPGQGLRLIYYSQIVNDFQKGDIAEGYSVSREKKESFPLTVTSAQKNPTAFYLCASTRGGNNQPQHFGDGTRLSIL.

The gene calls are TRBV9 and TRBJ2-7; TRBD1 aligns across 7 bases. Germline lookup yields CDR1 SGDLS and CDR2 YYNGEE. This CDR3 has 14 amino acids. V gave up 0 bases and J gave up 5 bases; unmatched junction bases: 5. CDR3 in amino acids: CASSVDGTANEQYF. CDR3 coding DNA: TGTGCCAGCAGCGTAGACGGGACAGCTAACGAGCAGTACTTC.

V gene TRBV6-6 combines with J gene TRBJ1-5, with D perhaps matching TRBD1 (5 bases). The germline V gene encodes CDR1 MNHNY and CDR2 SVGAGI (reference sequence). This CDR3 comprises 16 residues. Trimming took off 6 bases at V and 0 bases at J, with 15 bases between the two ends. The CDR3 protein is CASSSRGGTSNQPQHF. The CDR3 nucleotides read TGTGCCAGCAGCTCCCGGGGGGGGACTAGCAATCAGCCCCAGCATTTT.

This clone was counted between two and nine times. The rearrangement joins TRBV7-9 to TRBJ2-6; perhaps TRBD1 as D (5 bases). Germline loops: CDR1 SEHNR, CDR2 FQNEAQ (reference sequence). Trimming removed 5 bases from V and 0 bases from J, with 8 bases in between. The CDR3 length is 15 residues. CDR3 sequence reads: CASSKGVSGANVLTF. The DNA of the CDR3 is TGTGCCAGCAGCAAAGGGGTCTCTGGGGCCAACGTCCTGACTTTC.

In the case of this clone: At the DNA level, this CDR3 is encoded by other sequences in the same sample as well. The chain links TRBV7-2 to TRBJ2-3, with 8 bases identical to TRBD2. With 2 bases clipped from V and 4 bases from J, the junction kept 5 bases outside the gene matches. This CDR3 is 15 amino acids long. Germline V CDR1 and CDR2: SGHTA, FQGNSA. DNA of the CDR3: TGTGCCAGCAGCTTAAGCGGGGGAGGGGCAGATACGCAGTATTTT. Translated: CASSLSGGGADTQYF.

Comments on this clone: At one end, the junction sequence differs from germline, possibly due to a read error. V gene TRBV5-4 combines with J gene TRBJ2-7; 9 nucleotides agree with TRBD1. This CDR3 region has 16 residues. The germline gives CDR1 SGHNT, CDR2 YYREEE (reference sequence). CDR3 sequence reads: CASSQAYGQGSDEQYF. The CDR3, as DNA: TGCGCCAGCAGCCAAGCTTACGGACAGGGGTCCGACGAGCAGTACTTC.

CDR3 coding DNA: TGTGCCACCGAACAGGGAAACTCTGGAAACACCATATATTTT. This gives the protein CATEQGNSGNTIYF. This chain joins TRBV2 and TRBJ1-3, with D tentatively TRBD1 (6 bases). Germline V gene lookup returns CDR1 SNHLY and CDR2 FYNNEI. V was shortened by 10 bases and J by 0 bases, with 13 bases between the two germline ends. CDR3 length equals 14 residues.